This T cell receptor beta chain came from a study of tumor and adjacent non-tumor tissue in lung cancer. The sample holds many counts of this clonotype. Its target is unknown. TCRbeta libraries were built with three rounds of nested PCR, modified from ARM-PCR. TCRdb called the multiplex PCR reads again in MiXCR, with one record for every CDR3 protein. The table records 60,000 or so distinct CDR3 sequences, over 60% of them present only once. The study's findings and limits: Patients with more diverse tumor TCRs had worse survival.

No cell sorting was done before RNA was extracted from the tissue. More than 3 cm separated this lung sample from the edge of the tumor. The sequence was collected from a man between 65 and 85 years old with non-small cell lung cancer. What was sequenced was distant non-tumor lung tissue.

In nucleotides, the CDR3 is TGCGCCAGCAGCCAATCGACAGGTTTCCCCTACGAGCAGTACTTC. Translating it yields CASSQSTGFPYEQYF. The chain combines TRBV4-1 with TRBJ2-7; D is perhaps TRBD1 (6 bases). V lost 2 bases to trimming and J lost 2 bases, with 13 bases between them. The germline V gene encodes CDR1 MGHRA and CDR2 YSYEKL. This CDR3 has 15 residues.